The text below deals with one T cell receptor beta chain. No cognate antigen has been identified for it. Qualities for individual bases were not recorded, and no much larger clone is one base off. This sample is part of a study of blood T cell repertoires in COVID-19 (dated by TCRdb to the early 2020s). For the wider study: Samples from collaborators originated in the United States, Italy and Spain and spanned both the acute and convalescent phases of COVID-19. The repertoires were made available in a free public database intended to serve as a resource for research on the immune response to SARS-CoV-2. Where available, HLA class I and class II types were taken from metadata supplied by the sample provider and were not determined by assay-based typing. The sample metadata nearly always contained a de-identified subject ID, COVID-19 status, age in years and sex. The samples were drawn from the first 160 participants of the ongoing ImmuneRACE study and from 1,254 subjects provided by 6 global collaborators. Subjects who had been exposed to COVID-19, were actively infected with it, or had recovered from it provided the deeply sampled blood TCRbeta repertoires that made up the dataset. The prospective study material was composed of cDNA or gDNA derived from T cells, B-cell-depleted T cells, or PBMCs. The full study reports these points: The quantity of clinical and demographic metadata differed by source and by participant and was supplied without curation.

CDR1 and CDR2 are drawn from the germline V gene: MDHEN, SYDVKM. Cut back by 6 bases and 7 bases, the V and J ends lie 9 bases apart. From the cysteine through the phenylalanine, the CDR3 covers 12 amino acids. Only the CDR3 portion is preserved as DNA: 36 bases, with reading frame beginning at the first base. The immunoSEQ Assay, a bias-controlled multiplex PCR, was used to amplify TCRbeta CDR3 regions from genomic DNA. Per the original workflow: The number of nucleated cells in each sample was estimated by amplification of reference gene primers within the assay. Sequence reads were collapsed and filtered to measure the absolute abundance of every unique TCRbeta CDR3 rearrangement. Productive Simpson clonality was computed per sample as the square root of Simpson's diversity index over productive rearrangements. Drawn from immuneACCESS, this table holds only the in-frame rearrangements with V and J called that TCRdb kept. Clones are partly lost; checked studies trace under half to an unresolved V gene and leave the rest unexplained. V, J and clone size are taken as reported in that table, and D and trimming were inferred from the DNA itself. This sample has some 99,000 clones in its table, and around 83% of those were observed once. The ten largest account for 7.9% of the sample.

Whole blood was collected in K2EDTA tubes by collaborating institutions according to the institutions' own protocols. For TCRbeta analysis, collaborators shipped samples in one of three forms: frozen whole blood, isolated PBMCs, or DNA extracted from either of those sample types. This clonotype was obtained from an elderly woman with active or convalescent COVID-19. Recombination joined TRBV28 with TRBJ2-2; a confident D gene designation cannot be given. Sample: peripheral blood. The nucleotide sequence is TGTGCCAGCAGGTTTATGTTCGGGGAGCTGTTTTTT. Its protein is CASRFMFGELFF. Full variable domain (CDR3 extended with the reference TRBV28 and TRBJ2-2 proteins): DVKVTQSSRYLVKRTGEKVFLECVQDMDHENMFWYRQDPGLGLRLIYFSYDVKMKEKGDIPEGYSVSREKKERFSLILESASTNQTSMYLCASRFMFGELFFGEGSRLTVL.